These 6 T cell receptor beta chains share one sample of origin, sequenced in a study of T cells in Graves' hyperthyroidism and ophthalmopathy. Amplified regions were TCR beta CDR3 sequences from RNA transcripts. The HTBI primer set drove a first-round RT-PCR of the TCR CDR3. TCRdb fed the multiplex PCR reads into MiXCR, producing one record per CDR3 protein. Of over 200,000 distinct CDR3 sequences listed, 15% to 20% are singletons. The sequencing sample was made of blood. The receptors stem from a man aged 40-49 years with Graves' hyperthyroidism.

This clonotype was seen at least ten times. The chain couples TRBV12-3 or TRBV12-4 to TRBJ1-5; 7 bases map to TRBD1. This CDR3 contains 13 residues. V was pared by 6 bases and J by 4 bases, with 3 bases of the junction left unmatched. The CDR3 region is CASRGQKNQPQHF. Here the CDR3 DNA reads TGTGCCAGCAGGGGACAGAAAAATCAGCCCCAGCATTTT.

The table lists this clonotype with many counts. The chain couples TRBV2 to TRBJ2-1; 7 bases match TRBD1. The CDR3 is 13 amino acids. Trimming at V came to 6 bases and at J to 9 bases, leaving 8 bases not matched to a gene. Per the germline V gene, CDR1 is SNHLY and CDR2 is FYNNEI. The CDR3 reads CASRYRGKGEQFF. CDR3 nucleotides: TGTGCCAGCAGGTACAGGGGAAAGGGTGAGCAGTTCTTC. The whole variable domain, remainder taken from reference TRBV2 and TRBJ2-1, is EPEVTQTPSHQVTQMGQEVILRCVPISNHLYFYWYRQILGQKVEFLVSFYNNEISEKSEIFDDQFSVERPDGSNFTLKIRSTKLEDSAMYFCASRYRGKGEQFFGPGTRLTVL.

This chain joins TRBV28 and TRBJ2-7; 8 nucleotides line up with TRBD1. Per the germline V gene, CDR1 is MDHEN and CDR2 is SYDVKM. V trimming: 5 bases; J trimming: 4 bases; junction bases outside the gene matches: 10. This CDR3 region has 15 residues. CDR3 nucleotide sequence: TGTGCCAGCAGTATAGGACAGGGTCTTCTTTACGAGCAGTACTTC. The encoded protein is CASSIGQGLLYEQYF. Full variable domain (missing parts from reference TRBV28 and TRBJ2-7): DVKVTQSSRYLVKRTGEKVFLECVQDMDHENMFWYRQDPGLGLRLIYFSYDVKMKEKGDIPEGYSVSREKKERFSLILESASTNQTSMYLCASSIGQGLLYEQYFGPGTRLTVT.

The chain combines TRBV4-3 with TRBJ2-1, with D unclear. Germline CDR1 LGHNA, CDR2 YSLEER. Trimming left V 0 bases short and J 4 bases short, with 10 bases between. CDR3 size: 15 residues. The CDR3 sequence is CASSQDLRQYNEQFF. CDR3 nucleotides: TGCGCCAGCAGCCAAGATCTCCGGCAGTACAATGAGCAGTTCTTC.

This clonotype was counted many times. The V call is TRBV3-1, the J call TRBJ1-1, with a weak D call TRBD1 (5 bases). V dropped 4 bases and J dropped 2 bases, with 8 bases sitting between them. This CDR3 comprises 13 residues. CDR1 LGHDT and CDR2 YNNKEL come from the germline V gene (reference sequence). CDR3 in amino acids: CASSPGPNTEAFF. The DNA of the CDR3 is TGTGCCAGCAGCCCGGGACCCAACACTGAAGCTTTCTTT.

Many counts were recorded for this clonotype. The gene calls are TRBV11-3 and TRBJ2-2, with 7 nucleotides matching TRBD2. V trimming: 4 bases; J trimming: 0 bases; junction bases outside the gene matches: 2. This CDR3 is 15 amino acids long. CDR1 SGHNT and CDR2 YENEEA come from the germline V gene. The CDR3: CASSSGLSNTGELFF. The CDR3 region has the DNA TGTGCCAGCAGCTCGGGACTATCGAACACCGGGGAGCTGTTTTTT.